Following are 27 T cell receptor beta chains from one sample sequenced in a study of blood T cell repertoires in COVID-19. The table came from immunoSEQ multiplex PCR; TCRdb's copy has only in-frame clones and leaves some out. Of some 360,000 clones in the sample, approximately 90% were seen once. The sequencing sample was made of peripheral blood. The receptors shown here come from a woman in her fifties or sixties with COVID-19, enrolled during active disease.

This chain uses TRBV4-1 with TRBJ2-7; 8 bases align to TRBD2. V dropped 3 bases and J dropped 4; count of bases not matched to a gene: 8. This CDR3 is built from 15 residues. In germline, CDR1 is MGHRA, CDR2 YSYEKL. CDR3 sequence: CASSQTRGGQYEQYF. The CDR3 bases are TGCGCCAGCAGCCAGACACGGGGGGGCCAGTACGAGCAGTACTTC.

This clone came up once. The chain employs TRBV2 and TRBJ2-3, with D tentatively TRBD1 (5 bases). The V and J ends lost 11 bases and 1 base respectively, with 16 bases between them. The CDR3 is 14 amino acids. Germline CDR1 reads SNHLY; CDR2 reads FYNNEI. The DNA of the CDR3 is TGTGCCCCACAAGGACAACTCCGCACAGATACGCAGTATTTT. This codes for CAPQGQLRTDTQYF.

The chain recombines TRBV28 with TRBJ1-5; no firm D call. This CDR3 is 12 amino acids long. Trimming left V 8 bases short and J 3 bases short, with 8 bases between. Per germline, CDR1 MDHEN and CDR2 SYDVKM. CDR3 in amino acids: CASWANNQPQHF. Written as DNA, the CDR3 is TGTGCCAGCTGGGCCAACAATCAGCCCCAGCATTTT.

The genes are TRBV3-1 (or the pseudogene TRBV3-2) and TRBJ1-5; 7 nucleotides align to TRBD1. The CDR3 spans 15 residues. V gave up 5 bases and J gave up 2 bases; unmatched junction bases: 6. Germline V gives CDR1 LGHDT, CDR2 YNNKEL (reference sequence). The CDR3 sequence: CASSYEGAGNQPQHF. As DNA, the CDR3 is TGTGCCAGCAGCTATGAGGGGGCTGGCAATCAGCCCCAGCATTTT.

This chain links TRBV10-3 with TRBJ1-1; a possible D gene is TRBD1 (5 bases). CDR1 and CDR2 (germline): ENHRY, SYGVKD. This CDR3 is 13 amino acids long. Trimming took off 7 bases at V and 5 bases at J, with 14 bases between the two ends. The CDR3 reads CAITPGLLTEAFF. In DNA, the CDR3 is TGTGCCATCACTCCGGGACTTTTAACTGAAGCTTTCTTT.

This chain links TRBV19 with TRBJ2-1, with D maybe TRBD2 (6 bases). Germline V gene lookup returns CDR1 LNHDA and CDR2 SQIVND (reference sequence). V lost 6 bases and J 5 bases, leaving 17 bases between the germline ends. CDR3 length: 15 amino acids. The chain's CDR3 is CASSRSGPLNNEQFF. CDR3 DNA: TGTGCCAGTAGCCGTAGCGGACCCCTAAACAATGAGCAGTTCTTC.

The chain carries TRBV7-2 and TRBJ1-2; D remains ambiguous. The length of the CDR3 is 16 residues. Trimming shortened V by 5 bases and J by 8 bases, and 24 bases separated the two germline ends. The V gene's germline CDR1 is SGHTA and CDR2 FQGNSA. CDR3 DNA: TGTGCCAGCAGCCTAAGACCTGACAACCTTTTTAGAGGCTACACCTTC. It is translated as CASSLRPDNLFRGYTF.

This chain connects TRBV2 to TRBJ1-4, with a tentative D call TRBD1 (5 bases). CDR1 is SNHLY, CDR2 FYNNEI, per germline. The ends were cut back, 7 bases at V and 5 bases at J, with 14 bases in the middle. CDR3 length: 14 residues. DNA for the CDR3: TGTGCCAGCATCCCGGACACGGTGAATGAAAAACTGTTTTTT. Its translation is CASIPDTVNEKLFF.

This sequence joins TRBV21-1 and TRBJ2-3; no DNA check was done on the table's D call, TRBD1. TRBV21-1 is a pseudogene locus. The CDR3 spans 18 residues. The CDR3: CASSERFGRGRDTDTQYF. The CDR3 DNA follows: TGTGCCAGCAGCGAAAGGTTTGGCAGGGGGCGCGACACAGATACGCAGTATTTT.

This clone turned up a few times. V and J are TRBV7-6 and TRBJ1-1; the match to TRBD1 covers 8 bases. V gave up 4 bases and J gave up 3 bases; unmatched junction bases: 7. CDR3 length: 15 amino acids. Germline V CDR1 and CDR2: SGHVS, FNYEAQ. This chain's CDR3 is CASSSQDREDTEAFF. The CDR3 bases are TGTGCCAGCAGCTCCCAGGACAGGGAGGACACTGAAGCTTTCTTT. The full variable domain, with the rest looked up from reference TRBV7-6 and TRBJ1-1, is GAGVSQSPRYKVTKRGQDVALRCDPISGHVSLYWYRQALGQGPEFLTYFNYEAQQDKSGLPNDRFSAERPEGSISTLTIQRTEQRDSAMYRCASSSQDREDTEAFFGQGTRLTVV.

This chain links TRBV2 with TRBJ1-2, with 9 bases fitting TRBD1. J gave up 5 bases and V 7 bases, and 8 bases lay outside the gene matches. Germline V gene sequence: CDR1 SNHLY, CDR2 FYNNEI. The CDR3 is 14 amino acids. The CDR3 DNA reads as TGTGCCAGCACAGGACAGGGGAGTATGTATGGCTACACCTTC. This encodes CASTGQGSMYGYTF. Using reference TRBV2 and TRBJ1-2 for the parts outside the CDR3, the full variable domain is EPEVTQTPSHQVTQMGQEVILRCVPISNHLYFYWYRQILGQKVEFLVSFYNNEISEKSEIFDDQFSVERPDGSNFTLKIRSTKLEDSAMYFCASTGQGSMYGYTFGSGTRLTVV.

The chain employs TRBV6-5 and TRBJ1-1; perhaps TRBD1 as D (5 bases). V was cut by 3 bases and J by 2 bases, with 13 bases left in between. Germline CDR1 and CDR2: MNHEY and SVGAGI. The CDR3 is 15 residues long. CDR3 nucleotide sequence: TGTGCCAGCAGTTATGCGCGGGGGAGAAACACTGAAGCTTTCTTT. It specifies CASSYARGRNTEAFF.

This rearrangement joins TRBV5-1 to TRBJ1-2; D call uncertain. This CDR3 is built from 14 residues. V lost 0 bases and J 6 bases, leaving 12 bases between the germline ends. Looked up from germline, CDR1 is SGHRS and CDR2 is YFSETQ. This CDR3 reads CASSLVQEKHGYTF. The CDR3 nucleotides are TGCGCCAGCAGCTTGGTTCAGGAAAAACATGGCTACACCTTC.

This chain uses TRBV6-2 or TRBV6-3 with TRBJ2-5; D not certain. The CDR3 spans 14 residues. Germline CDR1 reads MNHEY; CDR2 reads SVGEGT. V shed 0 bases and J shed 2 bases, with 7 bases lying between them. The CDR3 DNA is TGTGCCAGCAGTTACTCGGCAAGACAAGAGACCCAGTACTTC. The encoded protein is CASSYSARQETQYF.

The gene calls are TRBV5-1 and TRBJ1-1; TRBD1 matches 8 bases. The CDR3 runs to 15 residues. Germline values: CDR1 SGHRS, CDR2 YFSETQ. V shed 2 bases and J 3 bases; nucleotides not matched to a gene: 6. The CDR3 reads CASSFGGQADTEAFF. The CDR3 DNA reads as TGCGCCAGCAGCTTCGGGGGACAGGCGGACACTGAAGCTTTCTTT.

As concerns this clone: One junction end does not reproduce the germline sequence, and a read error may be involved. V gene TRBV6-5 combines with J gene TRBJ1-4; the D is unclear. Germline lookup yields CDR1 MNHEY and CDR2 SVGAGI. The CDR3 consists of 15 residues. The CDR3 coding sequence is TGTGCCGGCAGTTACGGCGGCGGCACTAATGAAAAACTGTTTTTT. This translates into CAGSYGGGTNEKLFF.

V gene TRBV5-1 combines with J gene TRBJ2-7; D unclear. CDR1 and CDR2 from the germline V gene are SGHRS and YFSETQ. The V gene lost 5 bases and the J gene lost 6 bases, with 12 bases spanning the gap. The CDR3 covers 12 residues. The CDR3 loop is CASRFDFSEQYF. The CDR3 DNA follows: TGCGCCAGCAGGTTTGACTTTAGCGAGCAGTACTTC.

This chain uses TRBV19 with TRBJ1-1, with D possibly TRBD1 on 5 matching bases. This CDR3 region has 13 residues. Germline values: CDR1 LNHDA, CDR2 SQIVND (reference sequence). With 4 bases removed from V and 3 bases from J, the gap between germline ends came to 9 bases. The CDR3 loop is CASSTREDTEAFF. Written as DNA, the CDR3 is TGTGCCAGTAGTACCAGGGAAGACACTGAAGCTTTCTTT. The full variable domain, in which reference TRBV19 and TRBJ1-1 provide the parts outside the CDR3, is DGGITQSPKYLFRKEGQNVTLSCEQNLNHDAMYWYRQDPGQGLRLIYYSQIVNDFQKGDIAEGYSVSREKKESFPLTVTSAQKNPTAFYLCASSTREDTEAFFGQGTRLTVV.

As concerns this clone: The same CDR3 can be traced to other DNA sequences in this sample. The gene calls are TRBV27 and TRBJ1-2; TRBD1 is a possible D gene (5 bases). The ends were cut back, 5 bases at V and 1 base at J, with 8 bases in the middle. Germline V gene sequence: CDR1 MNHEY, CDR2 SMNVEV (reference sequence). The CDR3 is 13 residues long. CDR3 nucleotide sequence: TGTGCCAGCAGTCAACAGGTTAACTATGGCTACACCTTC. Translating gives CASSQQVNYGYTF.

The rearrangement links TRBV4-1 to TRBJ2-7; a possible D gene is TRBD2 (5 bases). The V end was cut by 4 bases, the J end by 2 bases, with 15 bases between. The CDR3 is 15 amino acids. Per the germline V gene, CDR1 is MGHRA and CDR2 is YSYEKL. The CDR3 region is CASSPRELSTYEQYF. As DNA, the CDR3 is TGCGCCAGCAGCCCCCGGGAATTATCCACCTACGAGCAGTACTTC.

This sequence joins TRBV6-5 and TRBJ1-1; TRBD1 is a possible D gene (6 bases). The CDR3 runs 16 residues. The V end lost 2 bases, the J end lost 5 bases, and 18 bases lay between the germline ends. Germline V gene sequence: CDR1 MNHEY, CDR2 SVGAGI. In DNA, the CDR3 is TGTGCCAGCAGTTACCGAACTCCAGGGGAAGGGACTGAAGCTTTCTTT. The encoded protein is CASSYRTPGEGTEAFF.

The chain is built from TRBV9 and TRBJ1-5, with TRBD1 matching 9 bases. CDR1 and CDR2 from the germline V gene are SGDLS and YYNGEE. The CDR3 length is 18 residues. J was trimmed by 11 bases and V by 0 bases; bases with no gene match: 18. The CDR3 region is CASSVGPGGQGPGGAQHF. The CDR3 DNA reads as TGTGCCAGCAGCGTAGGACCGGGTGGACAGGGGCCCGGCGGGGCCCAGCATTTT.

The rearrangement uses TRBV5-1 and TRBJ2-2; 7 nucleotides line up with TRBD2. J gave up 6 bases and V 2 bases, and 10 bases lay outside the gene matches. There are 16 residues in the CDR3. CDR1 and CDR2 from the germline V gene are SGHRS and YFSETQ. The CDR3 spells CASSLSVGGTAGELFF. Written as DNA, the CDR3 is TGCGCCAGCAGCTTAAGTGTCGGGGGGACGGCCGGGGAGCTGTTTTTT.

The rearrangement links TRBV2 to TRBJ2-5; 8 nucleotides align to TRBD1. The J segment lost 7 bases and the V segment lost 6 bases, leaving 13 bases of the junction unmatched. The CDR3 extends over 15 amino acids. In germline, CDR1 is SNHLY, CDR2 FYNNEI. CDR3 in DNA: TGTGCCAGCAGCGATAAGGGACAGGAACTAGGGACCCAGTACTTC. Amino acids: CASSDKGQELGTQYF.

The CDR3: CASSSYGQGNTDTQYF. CDR3 nucleotides: TGCGCCAGCAGCTCCTATGGACAAGGGAACACAGATACGCAGTATTTT. The chain couples TRBV5-1 to TRBJ2-3, with TRBD1 as a possible D gene (5 bases). V dropped 3 bases and J dropped 2 bases, with 16 bases sitting between them. CDR1 is SGHRS, CDR2 YFSETQ, per germline. The CDR3 runs to 16 residues.

J is TRBJ1-4 and V is TRBV2, with D uncertain. The CDR3 totals 14 residues. The V and J ends lost 10 bases and 3 bases respectively, with 15 bases between them. Germline V gene sequence: CDR1 SNHLY, CDR2 FYNNEI. In DNA, the CDR3 is TGTGCCACCCGACCGGGAGCGGCTAATGAAAAACTGTTTTTT. Encoded protein: CATRPGAANEKLFF.

Only a few counts were recorded for this clone. The chain combines TRBV7-9 with TRBJ2-1; weak D call: TRBD2 (5 bases). Germline CDR1 reads SEHNR; CDR2 reads FQNEAQ (reference sequence). This CDR3 is built from 15 residues. V lost 4 bases, J lost 0 bases, and 10 bases lay in between. The CDR3 is CASSSGISSYNEQFF. CDR3 sequence (DNA): TGTGCCAGCAGCTCGGGAATAAGCTCCTACAATGAGCAGTTCTTC.